This TCR beta chain was obtained from a study of human T cells and chemical hapten exposure. Overall study: Among samples, TCR yields varied mainly because of small differences in pooled library volume. Study-level points and caveats: TCRs at high frequency, those above 1 in 1000, did not change with DPC sensitization.

In the library, unique molecular identifiers were attached to individual cDNA molecules. Original methodology: With a range of about 23,224 to 750,000, the median per sample was around 96,000 TCRs. From the 5' RACE reads, TCRdb called clonotypes with MiXCR, one entry per CDR3 protein. V and J calls and clone size were set by TCRdb, not the authors. The repertoire holds more than 75,000 distinct CDR3 sequences, with roughly 15% as singletons. This clonotype was detected only a few times. What it recognizes is unknown. Unfractionated whole blood yielded total RNA. The length of the CDR3 is 15 residues. The V gene's germline CDR1 is SGHTA and CDR2 FQGNSA. The germline V and J ends were trimmed by 5 bases and 4 bases, with 18 bases remaining between them.

The clonotype comes from a female donor in good health. The chain couples TRBV7-2 to TRBJ2-7; tentative D call: TRBD2 (7 bases). CDR3 protein: CASSHTSGGEYEQYF. The CDR3 bases are TGTGCCAGCAGCCATACCTCGGGGGGCGAATACGAGCAGTACTTC.